This T cell receptor (beta chain) derives from a study of cytomegalovirus exposure and HLA in healthy donors (dated by TCRdb to the late 2010s). As for the study more broadly: A later analysis indicated that the 95 to 150 validation repertoires were generated on the platform also employed for the roughly 730 repertoires of the first cohort. High-throughput TCR immunosequencing, statistical association of individual TCRs with disease status, and machine learning were combined to predict cytomegalovirus infection status. In addition to the first cohort of 650 to 800 subjects, a separate validation cohort of approximately 130 different subjects was used. The aim of the study was to test whether cataloging public T cell receptors could identify signatures of past pathogen exposure.

The library was built by means of the immunoSEQ multiplex PCR assay. Per the original workflow: A statistical classification framework was developed to diagnose cytomegalovirus status using the catalog of TCR beta chain sequences. TCRdb retrieved this table from immuneACCESS and kept in-frame rearrangements only. Not all clones are present; in checked studies, unresolved V genes account for under half, and no reason is known for the remainder. V, J and clone size are taken as reported in that table, and D and trimming were inferred from the DNA itself. In this sample the table shows some 140,000 clones, 80% to 90% of which occur a single time. About 20% of the sample lies in the top ten. The donors were included in the validation cohort of over a hundred subjects, a group kept apart from the roughly 670-subject first cohort. This clone occurred once. Its recognized antigen is unknown. There are no base qualities to consult, and no much larger clone falls within one base.

What the authors observed across the whole study: While some public TCRs were present in many individuals, most TCR sequences turned up only very rarely across donors. The authors suggested that the approach could potentially be generalized to other disease states and immunological phenotypes. The study gave a list of about 170 TCR beta chains associated with cytomegalovirus. In both the original and validation cohorts, the classifier was reported to diagnose cytomegalovirus status with high specificity and sensitivity. A later analysis had no HLA typing for the validation cohort, so co-occurrence there was scored across all 120 repertoires. In vitro tests confirmed that a few of the cytomegalovirus-associated TCR beta chains recognize cytomegalovirus antigens. Of the cluster scores, approximately 95% were above 0 in a later analysis, which found that TCRs clustered in the first cohort also tended to co-occur in the 90 to 150 validation repertoires.

Spanning cysteine to phenylalanine, the CDR3 consists of 13 amino acids. Solely the CDR3 DNA is kept, with 39 bases framed from the first base. CDR1 and CDR2 were assigned from the germline V gene as SGHTA and FQGNSA. Relative to germline, V is missing 3 bases and J is missing 4 bases, with 2 bases of the junction outside any gene match. Sequencing input: PBMCs. The TCR originated in a man between 18 and 29 years old in good health and CMV-seropositive. The sequence is built from TRBV7-2 and TRBJ1-2; 7 central bases correspond to TRBD1. CDR3 loop: CASSLGQPYGYTF. The DNA sequence is TGTGCCAGCAGCTTGGGACAGCCCTATGGCTACACCTTC. The CDR3, completed at both ends by the reference TRBV7-2 and TRBJ1-2 genes, gives the full variable domain GAGVSQSPSNKVTEKGKDVELRCDPISGHTALYWYRQSLGQGLEFLIYFQGNSAPDKSGLPSDRFSAERTGGSVSTLTIQRTQQEDSAVYLCASSLGQPYGYTFGSGTRLTVV.